The clone carrying this TCR beta chain has only a few counts. Germline V CDR1 and CDR2: MNHNY, SVGAGI (reference sequence). CDR3 length: 15 residues. J gave up 4 bases and V 2 bases, and 5 bases lay outside the gene matches. A J-beta primer mix and a sample-barcoded 5' primer were used in a second PCR of roughly 7 to 12 cycles. A single record per CDR3 protein comes from TCRdb applying MiXCR to the 5' RACE reads. The sample yields some 1.7 million distinct CDR3 sequences, over 25% seen once. This sample was included in a study of blood T cells in healthy people across ages. The study isolated at least 6.5 million PBMCs from each sample.

The specimen was blood. The J gene is TRBJ2-3, the V gene TRBV6-6, with 8 bases fitting TRBD2. This TCR came from a woman aged 25 to 39 in good health. The CDR3: CASSYAGGASDTQYF. The CDR3, as DNA: TGTGCCAGCAGTTACGCCGGGGGGGCCTCAGATACGCAGTATTTT.